This T cell receptor (beta chain) derives from a study of T cells in Graves' hyperthyroidism and ophthalmopathy. Whole-study findings and limits: Most clonotypes that expanded in the thyroid above 0.001 also showed up in blood.

There were TCR beta CDR3 regions amplified from RNA transcripts. The study used the HTBI primer set for a first-round RT-PCR of the TCR CDR3. TCRdb fed the multiplex PCR reads into MiXCR, producing one record per CDR3 protein. The top ten clones hold about a third of a sample with just under 750,000 distinct CDR3 sequences, about 35% of them seen once. The table lists this clonotype with many counts. Its antigen is undetermined. V shed 7 bases and J 5 bases; nucleotides not matched to a gene: 6. This CDR3 contains 13 residues. This TCR was recovered from a woman aged 40 to 55 with Graves' hyperthyroidism. The V and J genes are TRBV12-3 or TRBV12-4 and TRBJ1-1, with TRBD1 matching 8 bases. Sequencing used blood. The DNA of the CDR3 is TGTGCCAGCACACACGACAGGGGAACTGAAGCTTTCTTT. Translation: CASTHDRGTEAFF.